This passage covers 20 T cell receptor beta chains from one sample sequenced in a study of shared clonotypes between healthy human individuals (dated by TCRdb to 2020 to 2022). The method was the immunoSEQ multiplex PCR assay. As stored in TCRdb, this immuneACCESS dataset retains in-frame rearrangements with V and J assigned. A fraction of the clones does not appear; measured against another copy, unresolved V genes explain less than half of the discrepancy, and the remainder lacks a known reason. This sample is represented by around 2.1 million clones; approximately 94% of them were singletons. Jointly, the top ten make up 1.5% to 2% of the sample. CD8 naive samples consisted of CD45RO-negative cells that were positively selected for CCR7, yielding a CD45RA+CCR7+ population without TemRA cells. Specimen: naive CD8+ T cells from PBMCs. The sample's cell subset or site label is to be understood as: CD45RA+CCR7+. These receptors came from a man younger than 35 in good health. Some clones in this sample may be carry-over from other donors' samples.

The chain couples TRBV28 to TRBJ2-7, with D unresolved. The V end lost 2 bases, the J end lost 6 bases, and 8 bases lay between the germline ends. The CDR3 extends over 12 amino acids. Germline V gene data show CDR1 as MDHEN and CDR2 as SYDVKM. CDR3 nucleotides: TGTGCCAGCAGTTTACGGCACCCCGAGCAGTACTTC. It specifies CASSLRHPEQYF.

The rearrangement links TRBV6-5 to TRBJ1-5; D unresolved. The CDR3 extends over 14 amino acids. CDR1 is MNHEY and CDR2 is SVGAGI in the germline V gene. The V gene lost 2 bases and the J gene lost 3 bases, with 8 bases spanning the gap. CDR3 residues: CASSYRAYNQPQHF. Here the CDR3 DNA reads TGTGCCAGCAGTTACAGGGCCTACAATCAGCCCCAGCATTTT.

The chain employs TRBV19 and TRBJ2-7; TRBD1 might be the D (6 bases). V was shortened by 6 bases and J by 0 bases, with 15 bases between the two germline ends. CDR3 length: 15 residues. Germline-derived CDR1 and CDR2 are LNHDA and SQIVND (reference sequence). CDR3 sequence (DNA): TGTGCCAGTAGGGACAGTCCGGAAAGCTCCTACGAGCAGTACTTC. It is translated as CASRDSPESSYEQYF.

The sample holds one count of this clone. This rearrangement joins TRBV27 to TRBJ2-7; 8 nucleotides align to TRBD1. Trimming removed 5 bases from V and 0 bases from J; junction bases left unmatched: 9. In germline, CDR1 is MNHEY, CDR2 SMNVEV (reference sequence). CDR3 size: 16 residues. The CDR3 spells CASSLRQGIFSYEQYF. DNA for the CDR3: TGTGCCAGCAGTCTCCGACAGGGGATTTTCTCCTACGAGCAGTACTTC.

The chain recombines TRBV19 with TRBJ1-2; D unclear. Trimming took off 4 bases at V and 3 bases at J, with 15 bases between the two ends. The germline V gene has CDR1 LNHDA and CDR2 SQIVND (reference sequence). The CDR3 consists of 15 residues. CDR3: CASSTRESAHYGYTF. The DNA of the CDR3 is TGTGCCAGTAGTACCCGGGAATCTGCACACTATGGCTACACCTTC. The whole variable domain, filled in from reference TRBV19 and TRBJ1-2, reads DGGITQSPKYLFRKEGQNVTLSCEQNLNHDAMYWYRQDPGQGLRLIYYSQIVNDFQKGDIAEGYSVSREKKESFPLTVTSAQKNPTAFYLCASSTRESAHYGYTFGSGTRLTVV.

The chain combines TRBV27 with TRBJ2-6; 7 bases are shared with TRBD2. V was clipped by 3 bases and J by 4 bases; unmatched bases: 18. Germline CDR1 reads MNHEY; CDR2 reads SMNVEV (reference sequence). This CDR3 has 20 residues. This chain's CDR3 is CASSLLFGGTTPLGANVLTF. CDR3 in DNA: TGTGCCAGCAGTTTGCTCTTCGGGGGGACTACCCCCCTCGGGGCCAACGTCCTGACTTTC.

This rearrangement joins TRBV5-6 to TRBJ2-7; maybe TRBD2 (5 bases). The CDR3 totals 14 residues. V lost 7 bases, J lost 4 bases, and 18 bases lay in between. Per germline, CDR1 SGHDT and CDR2 YYEEEE. CDR3 sequence (DNA): TGTGCCAGCGGAGGAGGAGGAATGGGGTACGAGCAGTACTTC. Translating gives CASGGGGMGYEQYF.

The chain combines TRBV28 with TRBJ2-1, with 7 bases matching TRBD1. CDR3 length equals 18 residues. Germline-derived CDR1 and CDR2 are MDHEN and SYDVKM. V shed 5 bases, J shed 0 bases, and the junction held 13 bases outside the gene matches. The CDR3 region is CASSPSLGGLNSYNEQFF. In nucleotides, the CDR3 is TGTGCCAGCAGTCCATCCTTAGGGGGCTTGAACTCCTACAATGAGCAGTTCTTC.

Turning to this clone: The same CDR3 also results from other DNA sequences found in this sample. This chain links TRBV18 with TRBJ2-7; 7 bases match TRBD1. Unmatched junction bases numbered 4, after V lost 1 base and J lost 1 base. This CDR3 comprises 15 residues. Germline V lookup: CDR1 KGHSH, CDR2 LQKENI. The CDR3 DNA reads as TGTGCCAGCTCACCACGGGACAGACCTTCCTACGAGCAGTACTTC. It specifies CASSPRDRPSYEQYF.

V gene TRBV27 combines with J gene TRBJ2-1; the D gene is possibly TRBD2 (7 bases). The CDR3 length is 14 residues. Germline CDR1 and CDR2: MNHEY and SMNVEV (reference sequence). Trimming removed 7 bases at V and 10 bases at J, with 20 bases between. DNA of the CDR3: TGTGCCAGCATTGTGGGGGGGGCCGGAATGGAGCAGTTCTTC. Translation gives CASIVGGAGMEQFF.

In this sample, this clone turned up a few times. V usage is TRBV15 and J usage is TRBJ1-1, with D maybe TRBD1 (6 bases). CDR3 length: 14 residues. The V and J ends lost 0 bases and 6 bases respectively, with 11 bases between them. The germline gives CDR1 LNHNV, CDR2 YYDKDF (reference sequence). The CDR3 region has the DNA TGTGCCACCAGCAGAGAACAGGGCGATGCTGAAGCTTTCTTT. Its translation is CATSREQGDAEAFF.

This chain joins TRBV5-4 and TRBJ1-2, with D possibly being TRBD1 (5 bases). The CDR3 runs 13 residues. The germline V and J ends were trimmed by 0 bases and 6 bases, with 9 bases remaining between them. From germline, CDR1 is SGHNT and CDR2 YYREEE (reference sequence). CDR3 nucleotide sequence: TGTGCCAGCAGCTTGGCCCAGGGAGATGGCTACACCTTC. Translating it yields CASSLAQGDGYTF. Full variable domain (remainder filled in from reference TRBV5-4 and TRBJ1-2): ETGVTQSPTHLIKTRGQQVTLRCSSQSGHNTVSWYQQALGQGPQFIFQYYREEENGRGNFPPRFSGLQFPNYSSELNVNALELDDSALYLCASSLAQGDGYTFGSGTRLTVV.

The DNA of the CDR3 is TGTGCCAGCAGTCCCCAGGGCTACTCCTACGAGCAGTACTTC. This translates into CASSPQGYSYEQYF. The chain joins TRBV6-5 to TRBJ2-7; possible D gene TRBD1, 5 bases. Trimming shortened V by 5 bases and J by 0 bases, and 11 bases separated the two germline ends. The CDR3 covers 14 residues. Germline CDR1 is MNHEY and CDR2 is SVGAGI.

The chain couples TRBV6-1 to TRBJ1-5, with TRBD1 identical over 8 bases. CDR1 and CDR2 from the germline V gene are MNHNS and SASEGT. V trimming: 3 bases; J trimming: 2 bases; junction bases outside the gene matches: 15. This CDR3 is built from 19 residues. The CDR3 here is CASSDDPGQALVGNQPQHF. Here the CDR3 DNA reads TGTGCCAGCAGTGATGACCCGGGACAGGCTCTTGTCGGCAATCAGCCCCAGCATTTT.

The J gene is TRBJ2-2, the V gene TRBV28, with D perhaps matching TRBD1 (6 bases). Between the trimmed V and J ends, which lost 6 bases and 5 bases, there was a span of 13 bases. CDR3 length: 14 residues. Germline V gene sequence: CDR1 MDHEN, CDR2 SYDVKM. The DNA for the CDR3 is TGTGCCAGCAGACACAGGGATGTGACCGGGGAGCTGTTTTTT. Translating it yields CASRHRDVTGELFF.

This chain links TRBV21-1 with TRBJ2-5; TRBD1, the table's D call, was not compared with the DNA. TRBV21-1 corresponds to a pseudogene. CDR3 length: 15 residues. The CDR3 nucleotides are TGTGCCAGCAGCGGGGGGACAGGCATCCAAGAGACCCAGTACTTC. It yields the protein CASSGGTGIQETQYF.

The chain has TRBV5-1 and TRBJ2-3; weak D call: TRBD1 (5 bases). V was cut by 4 bases and J by 0 bases, with 24 bases left in between. Germline CDR1 and CDR2: SGHRS and YFSETQ. The length of the CDR3 is 19 residues. The CDR3 coding sequence is TGCGCCAGCAGCGGGGATGGCAGGGCGACTCGGTCTAGCACAGATACGCAGTATTTT. It translates to CASSGDGRATRSSTDTQYF.

The V call is TRBV7-6, the J call TRBJ2-3; perhaps TRBD2 as D (6 bases). The V and J ends lost 0 bases and 1 base respectively, with 8 bases between them. Germline assignment: CDR1 SGHVS and CDR2 FNYEAQ. The CDR3 covers 15 residues. The CDR3 DNA reads TGTGCCAGCAGCTTAGCCTGGAGGGGCACAGATACGCAGTATTTT. Protein: CASSLAWRGTDTQYF. The full variable domain, completed using reference TRBV7-6 and TRBJ2-3, is GAGVSQSPRYKVTKRGQDVALRCDPISGHVSLYWYRQALGQGPEFLTYFNYEAQQDKSGLPNDRFSAERPEGSISTLTIQRTEQRDSAMYRCASSLAWRGTDTQYFGPGTRLTVL.

On this clone: Other nucleotide sequences in the sample specify the same CDR3. V and J are TRBV9 and TRBJ1-4; D remains unclear. V was clipped by 0 bases and J by 3 bases, with 9 bases between them. Germline CDR1 is SGDLS and CDR2 is YYNGEE. The CDR3 has 15 residues. CDR3: CASSVGGASNEKLFF. CDR3 in DNA: TGTGCCAGCAGCGTAGGAGGCGCGTCTAATGAAAAACTGTTTTTT.

The rearrangement joins TRBV7-9 to TRBJ2-7; 8 bases line up with TRBD1. With 4 bases clipped from V and 4 bases from J, the junction kept 6 bases outside the gene matches. Per germline, CDR1 SEHNR and CDR2 FQNEAQ (reference sequence). The CDR3 is 14 residues long. CDR3 DNA sequence: TGTGCCAGCAGCTGGAAACAGGGGGAATACGAGCAGTACTTC. Translating gives CASSWKQGEYEQYF.